This T cell receptor beta chain was sequenced during a study of PD-1 blockade in classical Hodgkin lymphoma. Time point: cycle 4 day 1 (C4D1), after less than seven weeks of nivolumab. Autologous stem cell transplantation was followed by relapse in every patient, and brentuximab vedotin exposure varied. Generated by immunoSEQ multiplex PCR, the TCRdb table keeps only in-frame clones and is missing some. The sample includes fewer than 30,000 clones, around 84% of them seen just once. Overall study findings and caveats: In newly diagnosed patients, baseline TCR diversity was reportedly below that of healthy donors.

This clone has a handful of counts. Its antigen is undetermined. Germline V gene data show CDR1 as SGHTA and CDR2 as FQGNSA. The germline V and J ends were trimmed by 6 bases and 7 bases, with 19 bases remaining between them. The CDR3 extends over 15 amino acids. This specimen was peripheral blood mononuclear cells (PBMCs), taken before the fourth cycle of nivolumab. The sequence was obtained from a human donor with classical Hodgkin lymphoma. The chain is built from TRBV7-2 and TRBJ2-4, with D possibly matching TRBD1 (7 bases). CDR3 amino acids: CASSTYTGEANIQYF. The CDR3, as DNA: TGTGCCAGCAGTACCTATACAGGGGAGGCGAACATTCAGTACTTC.